This T cell receptor beta chain was observed in a study of CD8+ T cells in alopecia areata. Worth noting for this clone: Antigen: not known. Gene names follow the mouse nomenclature. From the germline J gene comes the end of the CDR3, since the read stops 4 residues before it.

This CDR3 has 14 residues. Looked up from germline, CDR1 is NNHDY and CDR2 is SYVADS. V lost 5 bases to trimming and J lost 3 bases; unmatched junction nucleotides: 3. After isolation, RNA underwent reverse transcription to generate cDNA as the sequencing template. Using immunoSEQ multiplex PCR, the repertoire was profiled, and TCRdb retains in-frame clones only, with some absent. Sampling found roughly 110,000 clones, none seen once. Findings of the study overall: Possibly because of HLA-related factors, TCR sharing was less clear across patients than in mice.

This TCR came from a C3H/HeJ mouse with alopecia areata. The strain's MHC type: H2-k. The chain combines TRBV13-3 with TRBJ1-4; 8 nucleotides line up with TRBD1. The sequencing sample was made of lesional skin. Incomplete CDR3 DNA: TGTGCCAGCAGAACACAGGGGGCCAACGAA. This encodes CASRTQGANE. The whole CDR3 sequence reads CASRTQGANERLFF.